The 26 T cell receptor beta chains reported below all come from one sample, sequenced in a study of molecular identifiers for immune sequencing clone quantification. TCRdb processed the PCR reads anew with MiXCR; each CDR3 protein has one entry. The sample lists more than 550,000 distinct CDR3 sequences; roughly 23% were seen once. The sample taken for sequencing was naive CD8+ T cells from blood, with Jurkat cell RNA spiked in. Regarding subset: FACS-sorted CD8+CD4-CCR7+CD45RA+ naive T cells. These receptor sequences come from a human donor in good health. Some libraries in this study had Jurkat cell RNA spiked in.

The chain recombines TRBV19 with TRBJ2-2, with D unresolved. From germline, CDR1 is LNHDA and CDR2 SQIVND (reference sequence). Trimming shortened V by 4 bases and J by 5 bases, and 8 bases separated the two germline ends. This CDR3 spans 13 amino acids. CDR3 region: CASSNGYTGELFF. Here the CDR3 DNA reads TGTGCCAGTAGTAACGGATATACCGGGGAGCTGTTTTTT.

This clonotype has ten or more counts. The rearrangement uses TRBV14 and TRBJ2-5; D unresolved. Germline lookup yields CDR1 SGHDN and CDR2 FVKESK. The CDR3 has 15 amino acids. V was clipped by 1 base and J by 5 bases, with 14 bases between them. The CDR3 region has the DNA TGTGCCAGCAGCCAAGGTTCCCATCTTATGGAGACCCAGTACTTC. Its protein is CASSQGSHLMETQYF.

About this clonotype: Germline is not matched at one junction end, which may reflect a read error. This rearrangement joins TRBV18 to TRBJ2-7; D perhaps matches TRBD1 (5 bases). Germline-derived CDR1 and CDR2 are KGHSH and LQKENI. This CDR3 region has 17 residues. This CDR3 reads CASSPPLPGSAGYEQHF. The CDR3 DNA reads as TGTGCCAGCTCACCACCGCTCCCAGGGTCCGCAGGGTACGAGCAGCACTTC.

About this clonotype: A single base separates this from a much larger clone, so it may be a read error. The chain combines TRBV2 with TRBJ2-2; perhaps TRBD1 as D (5 bases). CDR3 length: 14 residues. The V gene's germline CDR1 is SNHLY and CDR2 FYNNEI. The V and J ends lost 9 bases and 3 bases respectively, with 14 bases between them. CDR3 sequence reads: CARDSESHTGELFF. The CDR3 nucleotides read TGTGCCAGAGACAGTGAATCGCACACCGGGGAGCTGTTTTTT.

The sample holds many counts of this clonotype. This rearrangement joins TRBV7-2 to TRBJ2-7, with D perhaps TRBD1 or TRBD2 (5 bases each). This CDR3 contains 16 residues. The V end lost 3 bases, the J end lost 0 bases, and 15 bases lay between the germline ends. Germline assignment: CDR1 SGHTA and CDR2 FQGNSA. DNA for the CDR3: TGTGCCAGCAGCTTTGGGACGGCTATAAGCTCCTACGAGCAGTACTTC. This sequence encodes CASSFGTAISSYEQYF. Variable domain in full (rest from reference TRBV7-2 and TRBJ2-7): GAGVSQSPSNKVTEKGKDVELRCDPISGHTALYWYRQSLGQGLEFLIYFQGNSAPDKSGLPSDRFSAERTGGSVSTLTIQRTQQEDSAVYLCASSFGTAISSYEQYFGPGTRLTVT.

The sample holds many counts of this clonotype. The chain couples TRBV6-1 to TRBJ2-1; D uncertain. The germline V and J ends were trimmed by 2 bases and 6 bases, with 5 bases remaining between them. The CDR3 is 12 amino acids. Germline V CDR1 and CDR2: MNHNS, SASEGT. The CDR3 coding sequence is TGTGCCAGCAGTGAACTGTTCAATGAGCAGTTCTTC. Translated, it gives CASSELFNEQFF.

There are many counts of this clonotype. The gene calls are TRBV7-9 and TRBJ2-7, with D possibly matching TRBD1 (5 bases). The germline V gene has CDR1 SEHNR and CDR2 FQNEAQ (reference sequence). This CDR3 has 13 amino acids. Trimming cost V 5 bases and J 5 bases, with 13 bases left between them. CDR3 DNA: TGTGCCAGCAGCCCGCCTGGGGCGGACGAGCAGTACTTC. Translated: CASSPPGADEQYF.

On this clonotype itself: This could be a read error, since a much larger clone is one nucleotide away. V gene TRBV9 combines with J gene TRBJ1-5; D is ambiguous. This CDR3 has 13 amino acids. The ends were cut back, 3 bases at V and 4 bases at J, with 8 bases in the middle. Germline V gene sequence: CDR1 SGDLS, CDR2 YYNGEE. CDR3 amino acids: CASSAGKNQPQHF. The CDR3, as DNA: TGTGCCAGCAGCGCCGGTAAAAATCAGCCCCAGCATTTT. The full variable domain, rest sourced from reference TRBV9 and TRBJ1-5, is DSGVTQTPKHLITATGQRVTLRCSPRSGDLSVYWYQQSLDQGLQFLIQYYNGEERAKGNILERFSAQQFPDLHSELNLSSLELGDSALYFCASSAGKNQPQHFGDGTRLSIL.

This clonotype came up a few times. A clone one base away is much larger, so this may be a read error. The genes are TRBV4-3 and TRBJ1-4; the match to TRBD1 covers 8 bases. Germline values: CDR1 LGHNA, CDR2 YSLEER. The length of the CDR3 is 15 residues. CDR3 residues: CTSSQTDRGGEKLFF. As DNA, the CDR3 is TGCACCAGCAGCCAAACAGACAGGGGAGGCGAAAAACTGTTTTTT.

In this sample, this clonotype turned up once. This sequence joins TRBV6-5 and TRBJ1-2, with 10 nucleotides matching TRBD1. This CDR3 spans 13 amino acids. J gave up 8 bases and V 11 bases, and 11 bases lay outside the gene matches. The germline CDR1 and CDR2 sequences are MNHEY and SVGAGI. The CDR3 coding sequence is TGTGCCGGCACTCCTGGGACAGGGGAAGGCTACACCTTC. Translating it yields CAGTPGTGEGYTF.

Comments on this clonotype: This may stem from a read error, because a much larger clone lies one nucleotide away. The conserved phenylalanine or tryptophan is not found at the CDR3 terminus, so this likely reflects a read error. The CDR3: CASSPRQGVGGAPLHS. The CDR3 DNA follows: TGTGCCAGCAGCCCTCGACAGGGGGTCGGGGGGGCACCCCTCCACTCT. The J gene is TRBJ1-6, the V gene TRBV7-9; 9 nucleotides line up with TRBD1. Unmatched junction bases numbered 13, after V lost 5 bases and J lost 11 bases. This CDR3 comprises 16 residues. CDR1 SEHNR and CDR2 FQNEAQ come from the germline V gene (reference sequence).

Concerning this clonotype itself: This may be a read error, as it is one base from a much larger clone. V usage is TRBV7-9 and J usage is TRBJ1-6; D is undetermined. CDR1 is SEHNR, CDR2 FQNEAQ, per germline (reference sequence). The length of the CDR3 is 15 residues. Trimming stripped 4 bases from V and 10 bases from J, with 17 bases between. CDR3 DNA: TGTGCCAGCAGCTCACCCACGTCGGAGAAGTCACCCCTCCACTTT. Translated, it gives CASSSPTSEKSPLHF. Combining the CDR3 with reference TRBV7-9 and TRBJ1-6 gives the whole variable domain DTGVSQNPRHKITKRGQNVTFRCDPISEHNRLYWYRQTLGQGPEFLTYFQNEAQLEKSRLLSDRFSAERPKGSFSTLEIQRTEQGDSAMYLCASSSPTSEKSPLHFGNGTRLTVT.

This clonotype was observed at least ten times. V is TRBV19 and J is TRBJ2-3, with D unresolved. Germline V gives CDR1 LNHDA, CDR2 SQIVND (reference sequence). The CDR3 loop spans 13 amino acids. Trimming shortened V by 2 bases and J by 4 bases, and 7 bases separated the two germline ends. The CDR3 DNA follows: TGTGCCAGTAGTATATATTATCCAGATACGCAGTATTTT. Protein: CASSIYYPDTQYF.

This clonotype was found many times. The gene calls are TRBV20-1 and TRBJ2-2, with D unclear. V lost 1 base to trimming and J lost 0 bases, with 6 bases between them. The V gene's germline CDR1 is DFQATT and CDR2 SNEGSKA (reference sequence). There are 14 residues in the CDR3. CDR3 sequence reads: CSARGHANTGELFF. The CDR3 coding sequence is TGCAGTGCTAGAGGACACGCGAACACCGGGGAGCTGTTTTTT.

Many counts were recorded for this clonotype. The chain combines TRBV9 with TRBJ2-2, with 8 nucleotides matching TRBD2. The CDR3 loop spans 15 amino acids. Trimming removed 3 bases from V and 5 bases from J; junction bases left unmatched: 6. Germline CDR1 reads SGDLS; CDR2 reads YYNGEE. CDR3 DNA sequence: TGTGCCAGCAGCGAGGGGTTAGCGGGGACCGGGGAGCTGTTTTTT. It encodes CASSEGLAGTGELFF.

V usage is TRBV4-3 and J usage is TRBJ1-1; 8 bases are a match to TRBD1. Germline CDR1 and CDR2: LGHNA and YSLEER. The V segment lost 2 bases and the J segment 4 bases; nucleotides outside the gene matches: 12. The CDR3 runs to 17 residues. CDR3 in DNA: TGCGCCAGCAGCCAATTCAGGACAGGGAAGGCGGGCACTGAAGCTTTCTTT. Translating it yields CASSQFRTGKAGTEAFF.

This clonotype came up many times. The chain uses TRBV7-2 and TRBJ1-2; D is possibly TRBD1 (6 bases). CDR3 length: 16 residues. Trimming took off 5 bases at V and 0 bases at J, with 16 bases between the two ends. Germline V CDR1 and CDR2: SGHTA, FQGNSA. In DNA, the CDR3 is TGTGCCAGCAGCCTTGACAGGACGACAGCTAACTATGGCTACACCTTC. The encoded protein is CASSLDRTTANYGYTF.

In its sample, this clonotype was seen a few times. V is TRBV19 and J is TRBJ2-1; possible D gene TRBD2, 5 bases. The V and J ends lost 4 bases and 10 bases respectively, with 20 bases between them. The germline CDR1 and CDR2 sequences are LNHDA and SQIVND (reference sequence). The length of the CDR3 is 15 residues. The CDR3, as DNA: TGTGCCAGTAGTAATGGACTGGGTTTACGTAACGAGCAGTTCTTC. Amino acid sequence: CASSNGLGLRNEQFF. Full variable domain (missing parts from reference TRBV19 and TRBJ2-1): DGGITQSPKYLFRKEGQNVTLSCEQNLNHDAMYWYRQDPGQGLRLIYYSQIVNDFQKGDIAEGYSVSREKKESFPLTVTSAQKNPTAFYLCASSNGLGLRNEQFFGPGTRLTVL.

This clonotype has at least ten counts. The gene calls are TRBV7-9 and TRBJ2-3, with TRBD2 identical over 7 bases. V was clipped by 2 bases and J by 2 bases; unmatched bases: 7. The germline V gene encodes CDR1 SEHNR and CDR2 FQNEAQ (reference sequence). The CDR3 contains 16 residues. DNA for the CDR3: TGTGCCAGCAGCTTACTAGCGGAGATAATCACAGATACGCAGTATTTT. Translating gives CASSLLAEIITDTQYF.

The table lists this clonotype with many counts. V usage is TRBV20-1 and J usage is TRBJ2-7; 7 bases map to TRBD2. The CDR3 has 13 amino acids. Germline CDR1 and CDR2: DFQATT and SNEGSKA (reference sequence). Trimming cost V 7 bases and J 7 bases; bases outside gene matches: 13. The CDR3 bases are TGCAGTGTCCGTCAGCGGGGCGCGGGGGAGCAGTACTTC. It is translated as CSVRQRGAGEQYF.

This clonotype was recorded at least ten times. The chain recombines TRBV27 with TRBJ1-1; a weak D match, TRBD1 (5 bases). Germline V gene lookup returns CDR1 MNHEY and CDR2 SMNVEV (reference sequence). This CDR3 region has 13 residues. V was clipped by 6 bases and J by 1 base, with 9 bases between them. The CDR3 DNA reads as TGTGCCAGCAGCTTAGGACAGAACACTGAAGCTTTCTTT. Its protein product is CASSLGQNTEAFF.

This chain links TRBV27 with TRBJ2-7; a weak D match, TRBD1 (6 bases). Trimming left V 3 bases short and J 5 bases short, with 20 bases between. Germline-derived CDR1 and CDR2 are MNHEY and SMNVEV (reference sequence). The CDR3 contains 16 residues. Here the CDR3 reads CASSFNPSDSFNEQYF. CDR3 bases: TGTGCCAGCAGTTTCAATCCTTCGGACAGTTTCAACGAGCAGTACTTC.

This clonotype was counted once. The chain has TRBV6-5 and TRBJ2-2; tentatively, D is TRBD1 (5 bases). The CDR3 contains 14 residues. V shed 2 bases and J shed 5 bases, with 9 bases lying between them. Germline V gene sequence: CDR1 MNHEY, CDR2 SVGAGI. The CDR3 coding sequence is TGTGCCAGCAGTTACCTCAGGGTGACCGGGGAGCTGTTTTTT. Translated, it gives CASSYLRVTGELFF.

To note about this clonotype: It may be a read error: a sequence one base away is much more abundant. The chain carries TRBV19 and TRBJ2-1; the match to TRBD2 covers 8 bases. CDR1 is LNHDA, CDR2 SQIVND, per germline (reference sequence). CDR3 length: 14 amino acids. The CDR3 coding sequence is TGTGCCGGTAGTATAGCAGCGGGAGCCCCTGAGCAGTTCTTC. The encoded protein is CAGSIAAGAPEQFF.

This clonotype showed up many times. The rearrangement joins TRBV12-3 or TRBV12-4 to TRBJ1-1, with 8 nucleotides matching TRBD1. The V and J ends lost 5 bases and 11 bases, in that order; junction bases with no gene match: 7. The length of the CDR3 is 12 residues. The CDR3 region has the DNA TGTGCCAGCAGTGTGGGGACAGGACTGGCTTTCTTT. This sequence encodes CASSVGTGLAFF.

This clonotype was recorded many times. J is TRBJ2-7 and V is TRBV27, with TRBD1 matching over 8 bases. Unmatched junction bases numbered 10, after V lost 6 bases and J lost 6 bases. This CDR3 has 14 residues. Germline V gene lookup returns CDR1 MNHEY and CDR2 SMNVEV (reference sequence). This CDR3 reads CASSPRDRYSEQYF. The CDR3 nucleotides are TGTGCCAGCAGCCCCCGGGACAGGTATTCCGAGCAGTACTTC.